This TCR beta chain came from a study of blood T cell repertoires in COVID-19. In the study overall: Material from acute and convalescent COVID-19 was sourced from the United States, Italy and Spain.

The germline gives CDR1 LNHDA, CDR2 SQIVND (reference sequence). This CDR3 has 16 amino acids. Trimming pared 0 bases from V and 0 bases from J, leaving 10 bases between. As processed by the authors: From reference gene primer amplification, estimates of nucleated cell counts were derived. The protocol was immunoSEQ multiplex PCR, while the TCRdb copy is restricted to in-frame clones and leaves out a portion. V, J and clone size are taken as reported in that table, and D and trimming were inferred from the DNA itself. This sample has approximately 300,000 clones; around 89% occur once, and the top ten carry approximately 4.6%.

The chain recombines TRBV19 with TRBJ2-3; possibly TRBD2 for D (6 bases). The TCR sequence derives from a man aged 35 to 55 with acute or convalescent COVID-19. The source material was peripheral blood. The CDR3 is CASSIDWRESTDTQYF. CDR3 nucleotide sequence: TGTGCCAGTAGTATAGATTGGCGGGAAAGCACAGATACGCAGTATTTT.